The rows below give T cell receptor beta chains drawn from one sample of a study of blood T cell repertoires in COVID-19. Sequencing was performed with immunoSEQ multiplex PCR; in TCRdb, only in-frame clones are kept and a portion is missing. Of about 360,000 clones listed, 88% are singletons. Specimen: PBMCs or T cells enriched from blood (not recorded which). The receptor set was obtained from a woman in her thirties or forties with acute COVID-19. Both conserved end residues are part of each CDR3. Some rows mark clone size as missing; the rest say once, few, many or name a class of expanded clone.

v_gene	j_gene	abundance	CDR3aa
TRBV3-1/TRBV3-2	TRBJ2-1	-	CASSQQSGGYNEQFF
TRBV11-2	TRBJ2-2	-	CASTSQGASTGELFF
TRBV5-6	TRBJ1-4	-	CASSLGQGRPNEKLFF
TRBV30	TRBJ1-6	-	CAWSVTLVGSPLHF
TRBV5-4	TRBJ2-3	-	CASSLRRGGPSTDTQYF
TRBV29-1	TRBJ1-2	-	CSVETQGLAYTF
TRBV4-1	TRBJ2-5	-	CASSQDPLTKRPSYF
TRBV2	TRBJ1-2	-	CATRGEGRQSYTF
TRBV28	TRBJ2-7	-	CASTVAGREEQYF
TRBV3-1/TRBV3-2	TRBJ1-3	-	CASSQDRGSGNTIYF
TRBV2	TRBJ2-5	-	CASSEGLAGGRLTQYF
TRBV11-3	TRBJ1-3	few	CASSSGVGNTIYF
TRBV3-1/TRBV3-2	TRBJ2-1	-	CASRTSGAANEQFF
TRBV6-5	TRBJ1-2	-	CASTPAGQAYGYTF
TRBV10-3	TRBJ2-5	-	CAISDFQETQYF
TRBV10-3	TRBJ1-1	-	CAISEWGMNTEAFF
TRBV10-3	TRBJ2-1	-	CAISETYRQFF
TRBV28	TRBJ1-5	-	CASSLPIENQPQHF
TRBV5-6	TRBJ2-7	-	CASSLWVDYRPQYF
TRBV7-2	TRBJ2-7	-	CASSSMGGGAYEQYF
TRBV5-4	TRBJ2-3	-	CASSGRGSLADTQYF
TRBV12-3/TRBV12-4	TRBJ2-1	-	CASKGAYNEQFF
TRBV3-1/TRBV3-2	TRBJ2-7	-	CASSRYPGLAAHEQYF
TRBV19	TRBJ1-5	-	CASSIVRGGNQPQHF
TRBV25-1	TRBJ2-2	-	CASSEFIGGSDGELFF
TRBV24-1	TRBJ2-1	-	CATSEAGFHEQFF
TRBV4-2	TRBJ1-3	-	CASSQETGLGNTIYF
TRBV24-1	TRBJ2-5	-	CATSDTFGHTVAQYF
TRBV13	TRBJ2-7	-	CASSSGLVRYEQYF
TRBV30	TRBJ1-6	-	CAWNPAYNSPLHF
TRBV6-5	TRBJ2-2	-	CASKQSTGELFF
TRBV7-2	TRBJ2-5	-	CASSSGLPRDQETQYF
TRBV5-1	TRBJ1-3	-	CASSLDGGAAGNTIYF
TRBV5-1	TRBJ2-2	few	CASSPGTGIGSGELFF
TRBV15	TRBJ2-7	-	CATSRVVGTGSSYEQYF
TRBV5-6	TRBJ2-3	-	CASSFLGSGGPNTQYF
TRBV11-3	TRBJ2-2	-	CASSLSGKTGELFF
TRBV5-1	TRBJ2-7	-	CASSLSNRVSYEQYF
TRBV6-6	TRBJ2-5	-	CASTIRAAETQYF
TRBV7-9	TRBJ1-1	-	CASTHTLVGPNAEAFF
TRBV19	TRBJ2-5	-	CASSSRTSGDQETQYF
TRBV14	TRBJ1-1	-	CASSRLLTGNTEAFF